These 20 T cell receptor beta chains were sequenced from one sample in a study of T cells in women clearing cervical HPV infection. The assay was immunoSEQ multiplex PCR, and TCRdb's table has in-frame clones only and misses some. The sample's table shows 31,000 or so clones. The sequenced material came from blood buffy coat. These receptors all stem from a woman aged 18-70 years with a cervical HPV16 infection that either progressed to CIN3+ or cleared (not recorded which).

A remark on this clone: The read ends 3 residues early relative to the CDR3; the germline J gene fills the gap. This chain links TRBV10-1 with TRBJ1-2, with D uncertain. The CDR3 is 14 amino acids. Between the trimmed V and J ends, which lost 7 bases and 0 bases, there was a span of 12 bases. CDR1 and CDR2 (germline): WNHNN, SYGVQD (reference sequence). CDR3 amino acids: CASMMDLANYGYTF. The sequenced part of the CDR3 DNA is TGCGCCAGCATGATGGACTTAGCTAACTATGGC.

A word on this clone: The read stops 3 residues short of the end of the CDR3; the missing end is completed from the germline J gene. The J gene is TRBJ1-2, the V gene TRBV19, with 8 positions matching TRBD1. Germline CDR1 and CDR2: LNHDA and SQIVND (reference sequence). This CDR3 region has 15 residues. The sequenced CDR3 bases are TGTGCCAGCGAAGGCTCAGGGGGCGCGGACTATGTT. Translation: CASEGSGGADYV. The entire CDR3 reads CASEGSGGADYVYTF.

Remarks on this clone: The read is 3 residues too short to cover the CDR3 end, so that end is filled in from the germline J gene. The genes are TRBV7-2 and TRBJ2-5, with a tentative D call TRBD2 (7 bases). V was cut by 5 bases and J by 5 bases, with 18 bases left in between. CDR3 length: 15 amino acids. Germline CDR1 is SGHTA and CDR2 is FQGNSA. The CDR3 sequence is CASSPRRGQGETQYF. CDR3 DNA (partial): TGTGCCAGCAGCCCTCGGCGGGGGCAGGGGGAGACC. Supplemented by reference TRBV7-2 and TRBJ2-5, the full variable domain reads GAGVSQSPSNKVTEKGKDVELRCDPISGHTALYWYRQSLGQGLEFLIYFQGNSAPDKSGLPSDRFSAERTGGSVSTLTIQRTQQEDSAVYLCASSPRRGQGETQYFGPGTRLLVL.

Concerning this clone itself: The read ends 3 residues early relative to the CDR3; the germline J gene fills the gap. The V call is TRBV7-2, the J call TRBJ1-2; D gene unclear. In germline, CDR1 is SGHTA, CDR2 FQGNSA. The CDR3 runs to 14 residues. CDR3 DNA, as far as it was read: TGTGCCAGCAGCTCTTTACGGGTTGCCTACGAC. As protein: CASSSLRVAYD. The full CDR3 protein reads CASSSLRVAYDYTF.

In regard to this clone: The CDR3 goes on 3 residues after the read ends, and that part is filled in from the germline J gene. The genes are TRBV28 and TRBJ2-7, with 7 positions matching TRBD1. The CDR3 is 15 amino acids. Germline CDR1 is MDHEN and CDR2 is SYDVKM. Unmatched junction bases numbered 13, after V lost 8 bases and J lost 3 bases. This CDR3 is CASSQGGRRNYEQYF. The CDR3 bases that were read are TGTGCCAGCTCACAAGGGGGCCGACGGAACTACGAG.

Concerning this clone itself: The CDR3 extends 3 residues past the end of the read, so its final part is completed from the germline J gene. The genes are TRBV5-4 and TRBJ2-1, with TRBD2 matching over 10 bases. CDR1 and CDR2 from the germline V gene are SGHNT and YYREEE (reference sequence). The CDR3 runs to 14 residues. V shed 3 bases and J 6 bases; nucleotides not matched to a gene: 3. Here the CDR3 reads CASSSLAGGNEQFF. The sequenced CDR3 bases are TGTGCCAGCAGCTCCTTAGCGGGAGGCAATGAG.

Concerning this clone itself: One end of the junction varies from germline; a read error may be responsible. The read terminates 3 residues before the CDR3 end, so the remaining end is supplied by the germline J gene. The same CDR3 is also encoded by other DNA sequences in this sample. The V call is TRBV7-9, the J call TRBJ1-3; D is uncertain. This CDR3 is 15 amino acids long. Germline V gene lookup returns CDR1 SEHNR and CDR2 FQNEAQ (reference sequence). The sequenced CDR3 bases are TGTGCCAGCCGCTCACAGCCAAACTCTGGAAACACA. Encoded protein: CASRSQPNSGNT. The complete CDR3 protein is CASRSQPNSGNTIYF.

As to this clone: The CDR3 end lies 3 residues beyond the end of the read and is filled in from the germline J gene. The chain carries TRBV7-2 and TRBJ2-5, with D unclear. Germline CDR1 is SGHTA and CDR2 is FQGNSA. The CDR3 runs 13 residues. Deletions cut 1 base from V and 5 bases from J, with 8 bases between. The sequenced part of the CDR3 DNA is TGTGCCAGCAGCTTAGGCCCCACTGAGACC. Translation: CASSLGPTET. The entire CDR3 is CASSLGPTETQYF.

CDR3 DNA (partial): TGCAGTGCCGGACCTAACACAGGGGGGGCTAACTATGGC. Translated, it gives CSAGPNTGGANYG. The whole CDR3 region reads CSAGPNTGGANYGYTF. This chain uses TRBV20-1 with TRBJ1-2; 8 nucleotides agree with TRBD1. The read ends 3 residues shy of where the CDR3 ends; the end is completed using the germline J gene. This CDR3 has 16 residues. The junction had 12 bases not matched to a gene; V was cut back by 6 bases and J by 0 bases. Germline-derived CDR1 and CDR2 are DFQATT and SNEGSKA (reference sequence).

Of note for this clone: The read ends 3 residues shy of where the CDR3 ends; the end is completed using the germline J gene. The chain uses TRBV19 and TRBJ1-2; weak D call: TRBD1 (5 bases). The CDR3 extends over 11 amino acids. Looked up from germline, CDR1 is LNHDA and CDR2 is SQIVND (reference sequence). Incomplete CDR3 DNA: TGTGCCAGTAGGAACAGGAGCGAC. This translates into CASRNRSD. The whole CDR3 reads CASRNRSDYTF. Combining the CDR3 with reference TRBV19 and TRBJ1-2 gives the whole variable domain DGGITQSPKYLFRKEGQNVTLSCEQNLNHDAMYWYRQDPGQGLRLIYYSQIVNDFQKGDIAEGYSVSREKKESFPLTVTSAQKNPTAFYLCASRNRSDYTFGSGTRLTVV.

A remark on this clone: The read stops 3 residues short of the end of the CDR3; the missing end is completed from the germline J gene. J is TRBJ2-5 and V is TRBV6-2 or TRBV6-3; 7 bases map to TRBD2. The length of the CDR3 is 14 residues. CDR1 is MNHEY, CDR2 SVGEGT, per germline. The V segment lost 6 bases and the J segment 5 bases; nucleotides outside the gene matches: 9. The sequenced CDR3 bases are TGTGCCAGCAGCAAAGGCGGGGGTCGGGAGACC. As protein: CASSKGGGRET. The full CDR3 is CASSKGGGRETQYF.

In the case of this clone: The read terminates 3 residues before the CDR3 end, so the remaining end is supplied by the germline J gene. The rearrangement links TRBV5-1 to TRBJ1-3; 7 positions agree with TRBD1. V was clipped by 4 bases and J by 4 bases; unmatched bases: 5. CDR1 SGHRS and CDR2 YFSETQ come from the germline V gene. The CDR3 loop spans 14 amino acids. The CDR3 reads CASSRMDRGNTIYF. CDR3 DNA, as far as it was read: TGCGCCAGCAGCCGGATGGACAGGGGAAACACC.

On this clone itself: The read terminates 3 residues ahead of where the CDR3 ends, so the germline J gene completes it. This chain joins TRBV7-9 and TRBJ2-3; perhaps TRBD1 as D (7 bases). Germline CDR1 reads SEHNR; CDR2 reads FQNEAQ (reference sequence). The CDR3 runs to 14 residues. The sequenced part of the CDR3 DNA is TGTGCCAGCAGCCACGGAGGGGGCAATCAGCCG. This codes for CASSHGGGNQP. The whole CDR3 sequence is CASSHGGGNQPQYF.

Note on this clone: Coverage ceases 3 residues before the CDR3 finishes, and the germline J gene fills in the end. This chain joins TRBV7-3 and TRBJ2-1; 8 bases are a match to TRBD2. V shed 2 bases and J 6 bases; nucleotides not matched to a gene: 6. The CDR3 has 15 amino acids. Germline V lookup: CDR1 SGHTA, CDR2 FQGTGA. Partial CDR3 DNA: TGTGCCAGCAGCTTACAGGTAGCGGGATTCAATGAG. It is translated as CASSLQVAGFNE. The whole CDR3 region reads CASSLQVAGFNEQFF.

Worth noting for this clone: The missing CDR3 end, 3 residues past where the read stops, is filled in from the germline J gene. This chain connects TRBV10-3 to TRBJ1-4; 7 positions match TRBD1. Germline CDR1 reads ENHRY; CDR2 reads SYGVKD. The V and J ends lost 8 bases and 5 bases, in that order; junction bases with no gene match: 8. The CDR3 runs to 14 residues. The CDR3 loop reads CAIGRTGRNEKLFF. The sequenced CDR3 bases are TGTGCCATCGGGAGGACAGGACGCAATGAAAAA.

A note on this clone: The junction differs from germline at one of its ends, possibly a read error. The CDR3 end is not reached by the read, which stops 3 residues before it; the germline J gene fills it in. The chain couples TRBV7-2 to TRBJ2-3; 11 nucleotides match TRBD2. Germline V gene sequence: CDR1 SGHTA, CDR2 FQGNSA. This CDR3 is built from 15 residues. The part of the CDR3 DNA that was read is TGTGCCAGCAGCTCCATACTAGCGGGGGCAGAGACG. Its protein is CASSSILAGAET. The complete CDR3 sequence is CASSSILAGAETQYF.

A note on this clone: The read is 3 residues too short to cover the CDR3 end, so that end is filled in from the germline J gene. The chain has TRBV19 and TRBJ1-1, with D possibly TRBD1 on 6 matching bases. CDR1 is LNHDA and CDR2 is SQIVND in the germline V gene (reference sequence). The CDR3 runs to 15 residues. Trimming cost V 6 bases and J 4 bases, with 18 bases left between them. This CDR3 reads CASSLYDRYPTEAFF. The covered CDR3 bases are TGTGCCAGTAGCCTATACGACAGGTACCCCACTGAA.

About this clone: From the germline J gene comes the end of the CDR3, since the read stops 3 residues before it. This rearrangement joins TRBV15 to TRBJ2-7; tentative D call: TRBD1 (5 bases). CDR1 and CDR2 (germline): LNHNV, YYDKDF (reference sequence). Trimming removed 0 bases from V and 5 bases from J, with 5 bases in between. The CDR3 spans 12 residues. CDR3: CATSRDRDEQYF. The CDR3 DNA, read in part, is TGTGCCACCAGCAGAGACAGGGACGAG.

Comment on this clone: From the germline J gene comes the end of the CDR3, since the read stops 3 residues before it. This sequence joins TRBV20-1 and TRBJ1-6; tentatively, D is TRBD1 (5 bases). Germline V gives CDR1 DFQATT, CDR2 SNEGSKA (reference sequence). V was shortened by 4 bases and J by 7 bases, with 14 bases between the two germline ends. The CDR3 is made up of 14 amino acids. CDR3 sequence reads: CSAKTAAGNSPLHF. The sequenced part of the CDR3 DNA is TGCAGTGCTAAGACAGCCGCTGGGAATTCACCC.

This clone is deemed medium-sized by its frequency. The sequenced fragment ends 3 residues before the CDR3 boundary, so the rest is inferred from the germline J gene. The genes are TRBV2 and TRBJ2-3; D is perhaps TRBD1 (6 bases). The CDR3 length is 16 residues. Per the germline V gene, CDR1 is SNHLY and CDR2 is FYNNEI. Between the trimmed V and J ends, which lost 8 bases and 5 bases, there was a span of 23 bases. The CDR3 bases that were read are TGTGCCAGCTTCCCAGGGGACCATCTCCGGGTAGATACG. Amino acid sequence: CASFPGDHLRVDT. The full-length CDR3 reads as CASFPGDHLRVDTQYF.